The entry that follows covers one TCR beta chain sequence. This clone was seen just once. What antigen it recognizes has not been identified. No quality values exist for individual bases; no much larger clone is one base distant. These data belong to a study of blood T cell repertoires in COVID-19 (dated by TCRdb to the early 2020s). Turning to the overall study: Samples covering the acute and convalescent phases of COVID-19 were provided by collaborators in the United States, Italy and Spain. Samples were obtained from the ongoing ImmuneRACE study (first 160 participants) and from 1,000 to 1,500 subjects provided by 6 global collaborators. Subjects who had been exposed to COVID-19, were actively infected with it, or had recovered from it provided the deeply sampled blood TCRbeta repertoires that made up the dataset. The sample metadata nearly always contained a de-identified subject ID, COVID-19 status, age in years and sex. A freely available public database, intended as a resource for researchers studying the immune response to SARS-CoV-2, is where the repertoires were released. The material from the prospective study consisted of cDNA or gDNA derived from T cells, B-cell-depleted T cells, or PBMCs. Where available, HLA class I and class II types were taken from metadata supplied by the sample provider and were not determined by assay-based typing. The paper as a whole reports these results and caveats: How much clinical and demographic metadata was included differed by source and by participant, and the metadata was provided uncurated.

The immunoSEQ Assay, a bias-controlled multiplex PCR, was used to amplify TCRbeta CDR3 regions from genomic DNA. On the authors' methods: The number of nucleated cells in each sample was estimated from the amplification of reference gene primers within the assay. Sequence reads were collapsed and filtered to measure the absolute abundance of every unique TCRbeta CDR3 rearrangement. For each sample, productive Simpson clonality was calculated as the square root of Simpson's diversity index over productive rearrangements. The source is immuneACCESS, and TCRdb retained only in-frame sequences with V and J called. Part of the clones is not carried over; for the studies checked, unresolved V genes explain less than half of this, and the remainder is unexplained. V and J calls plus clone size are reproduced from that table; the DNA served to infer D and trimming. The sample table records about 310,000 clones; approximately 89% of these occur just once. In total, the top ten clones hold roughly 8.9% of the sample.

V loses 8 bases, J loses 6 bases, and the germline ends lie 14 bases apart. The germline V gene encodes CDR1 PRHDT and CDR2 FYEKMQ (reference sequence). Measured from the cysteine to the phenylalanine, the CDR3 is 12 residues long. The sequence is cut down to CDR3 DNA, 36 bases in frame from base 1. Enrolling through a virtual design, the prospective study's participants ranged in age from roughly 18 to 89 years and lived across some 23 United States geographic areas. To assign participants to cohorts, the prospective study relied on clinical history that participants themselves reported in a screening survey and a study questionnaire. For ImmuneRACE Cohort 3, a participant was defined as recovered based on two consecutive negative NP/OP PCR tests, clearance by a healthcare professional, or resolution of symptoms. Each participant in the prospective study had whole blood, serum and a nasopharyngeal or oropharyngeal swab collected by mobile phlebotomists. Participants in the prospective study had the option to provide additional blood draws and questionnaires over a roughly two-month period. Before DNA extraction, prospective study blood samples were shipped either frozen or at room temperature.

The chain joins TRBV13 to TRBJ2-7, with the D segment identity uncertain. The specimen sequenced was PBMCs or T cells enriched from blood (not recorded which). The receptor's source is a middle-aged woman who had recovered from COVID-19. The DNA reads TGTGCCAGCTCCGAGACGGGTTCCGAGCAGTACTTC. The resulting protein is CASSETGSEQYF.